The T cell receptor (beta chain) under discussion was sequenced for a study of T cells in Graves' hyperthyroidism and ophthalmopathy (dated by TCRdb to the late 2010s). About the investigation overall: To identify distinguishing TCR V-J signatures, a discovery cohort of 90 to 100 patients was used, comprising 43 with Graves' ophthalmopathy and around 60 with stable Graves' hyperthyroidism. Prospective prediction of ophthalmopathy was tested in an independent validation cohort of approximately 19 hyperthyroidism patients and some 17 patients who later progressed to ophthalmopathy. For training and testing, the 100 patients in the discovery cohort were randomly divided in a 7:3 ratio. In roughly six Graves' hyperthyroidism patients, the study also compared T-cell repertoires from thyroid tissue with T-cell repertoires from blood. After blood sampling, hyperthyroidism patients were treated with methimazole at a starting dose of 30 mg daily, and ophthalmopathy patients were treated with high-dose intravenous methylprednisolone. According to the paper, TCR Vbeta CDR3 sequencing was carried out on 120 to 150 peripheral blood samples, which came from 40 to 45 ophthalmopathy, 80 or so hyperthyroidism and around 17 progressor patients. Study-level results and caveats: In validation, progression to ophthalmopathy was predicted by the model with nearly 71% sensitivity and 72% to 80% specificity, a median of roughly 6 months before onset. Sample size was not statistically predetermined, and blinding of investigators to group allocation was not performed. Blood samples also contained most of the expanded thyroid clonotypes (frequency above 0.001), which suggests that blood repertoires may reflect thyroid immune responses. A model built on a 13 V-J signature distinguished ophthalmopathy from stable hyperthyroidism, reaching around 87% sensitivity and 81.08% specificity in cross-validation and 80%/75% in testing.

V is cut by 8 bases and J by 0 bases, and the space between the germline ends is 11 bases. The CDR1 and CDR2 encoded by the germline V gene are MGHDK and SYGVNS. The CDR3 contains 13 residues, cysteine and phenylalanine counted. The kept DNA is CDR3 alone, 39 bases in frame from the first base. TCR beta CDR3 regions were amplified from RNA transcripts. The first round of RT-PCR for the TCR CDR3 was performed with the HTBI primer set and the Qiagen OneStep RT-PCR kit. The libraries were constructed in a second round of multiplex PCR and then size-selected and purified. Libraries were sequenced paired-end with 100 bp reads on an Illumina HiSeq2000. The original methods were these. SOAPnuke was used to process the raw data, with reads discarded if the reads contained adapters or uncalled bases, had a mean Phred below 15, or lacked an exact constant-primer or identifier match. High-quality paired reads were merged with COPE v1.2.5, and unique nucleotide sequences were defined as clonotypes. MiTCR v1.1 was used to align the clonotypes against IMGT TRBV, TRBD and TRBJ reference segments. Only V-J combinations with frequency above 0.0001, covering 99% to 99.2% of repertoires, were analysed. A TCS score was defined as the ratio between F50 (clonal expansion) and ExV (chaos), using BLOSUM62-based TCRdist between CDR3 peptides within each V-J. Welch's t-statistics and random forest reduced 500 to 550 V-J features to roughly 13, which were used in a naive Bayes classifier (R e1071). TCRdb took the public reads, trimmed them with fastp at Q25, ran MiXCR for clone calling and kept in-frame beta chains. CDR3 protein sequences are deduplicated, and each keeps its most common genes and DNA. The V and J calls follow TCRdb's processing rather than the paper's. A total of hundreds of thousands of distinct CDR3 sequences appear in this sample, about half of them only once. The ten largest clones add up to 8% to 8.5% of the sample.

A patient counted as having stable Graves' hyperthyroidism if no progression to ophthalmopathy occurred over 18 months of follow-up. Hyperthyroidism patients were newly diagnosed, with disease duration under 2 months, and aged 18 to 65 years. Any patient with an uncontrolled infection, another autoimmune disease, pregnancy or lactation was excluded. Diagnoses relied on clinical symptoms, serum thyroxine and TRAb, thyroid ultrasound and orbital computed tomography. Trizol reagent was used to extract total RNA, and RNA quality was then checked on an Agilent 2100 Bioanalyzer. In the case of this clonotype: Its antigen has not been determined. There are no base qualities to consult, and no much larger clone falls within one base.

This sequence uses TRBV25-1 and TRBJ2-7; matching of 6 bases hints at TRBD2 as the D gene. This receptor was obtained from a woman aged 18-29 years with Graves' hyperthyroidism. Donor details come from another sample of the same person, matched by shared clones. Sequencing was performed on peripheral blood or thyroid tissue (not recorded which). The nucleotides read TGTGCCAGCGAGGGAGGACTCTCCTACGAGCAGTACTTC. Its translation is CASEGGLSYEQYF.